These 7 T cell receptor beta chains originate from one sample sequenced in a study of T cell responses to AZD1222 COVID-19 vaccine listed by TCRdb under 2021. This specimen's time point label, per the study, means: baseline before first vaccination. Libraries came from the immunoSEQ multiplex PCR assay. TCRdb retrieved this table from immuneACCESS and kept in-frame rearrangements only. Not all clones are present; in checked studies, unresolved V genes account for under half, and no reason is known for the remainder. The sample records 140,000 to 150,000 clones, roughly 87% of which are singletons. The ten biggest clones cover around 5% of the sample. Source: peripheral blood, taken on day 0 of AZD1222 vaccination. All receptors come from an adult in good health.

The chain has TRBV29-1 and TRBJ1-2; D is undetermined. Germline V gene sequence: CDR1 SQVTM, CDR2 ANQGSEA. Deletions cut 7 bases from V and 6 bases from J, with 15 bases between. This CDR3 contains 12 residues. DNA of the CDR3: TGCAGCGCCCGCCGAGGGTTGGATGGCTACACCTTC. Protein: CSARRGLDGYTF.

The rearrangement uses TRBV5-1 and TRBJ1-2; D possibly corresponds to TRBD1 (5 bases). The CDR3 has 14 residues. The V end was cut by 0 bases, the J end by 2 bases, with 8 bases between. Germline V lookup: CDR1 SGHRS, CDR2 YFSETQ. The CDR3 bases are TGCGCCAGCAGCTTGGGAGGGGAGAACTATGGCTACACCTTC. Amino acid sequence: CASSLGGENYGYTF.

The rearrangement joins TRBV4-3 to TRBJ1-1, with D tentatively TRBD1 (6 bases). Trimming left V 4 bases short and J 6 bases short, with 18 bases between. The CDR3 loop spans 15 amino acids. The germline gives CDR1 LGHNA, CDR2 YSLEER. The CDR3 region is CASSRGTIRPAEAFF. The CDR3 DNA reads as TGCGCCAGCAGCCGGGGGACAATACGCCCCGCTGAAGCTTTCTTT.

V usage is TRBV7-9 and J usage is TRBJ1-2; no firm D call. The CDR3 has 13 amino acids. Germline CDR1 reads SEHNR; CDR2 reads FQNEAQ (reference sequence). Between the trimmed V and J ends, which lost 4 bases and 4 bases, there was a span of 10 bases. CDR3 nucleotide sequence: TGTGCCAGCAGCTCCGATGCGGGCTATGGCTACACCTTC. It yields the protein CASSSDAGYGYTF.

The chain combines TRBV18 with TRBJ1-1, with 11 positions matching TRBD1. V shed 5 bases and J 3 bases; nucleotides not matched to a gene: 8. The CDR3 contains 16 residues. Germline CDR1 reads KGHSH; CDR2 reads LQKENI. CDR3 coding DNA: TGTGCCAGCTCAACAAGGACAGGGGGCGAAGACACTGAAGCTTTCTTT. It yields the protein CASSTRTGGEDTEAFF.

V is TRBV6-6 and J is TRBJ2-3; D unclear. The V end lost 6 bases, the J end lost 4 bases, and 8 bases lay between the germline ends. The germline V gene has CDR1 MNHNY and CDR2 SVGAGI (reference sequence). This CDR3 spans 12 amino acids. The CDR3 DNA is TGTGCCAGCAGCCACACCGCAGATACGCAGTATTTT. It codes for CASSHTADTQYF.

CDR3: CASSRPRQGNTGELFF. DNA of the CDR3: TGCGCCAGCAGTCGACCCAGACAGGGGAACACCGGGGAGCTGTTTTTT. The chain is built from TRBV23-1 and TRBJ2-2, with 7 bases fitting TRBD1. TRBV23-1 is an ORF, and what it does is uncertain. With V trimmed by 4 bases and J by 1 base, 6 bases remained unmatched. CDR3 size: 16 residues.